This T cell receptor beta chain was obtained from a study of post-analysis software for immune sequencing data (dated by TCRdb to between 2015 and 2017). About the full investigation: Relapsing-remitting, secondary progressive and progressive-relapsing multiple sclerosis were recorded as disease courses, and subtype annotation was lacking for some patients. The multiple sclerosis patient repertoires were compared with approximately 11 previously published healthy control repertoires from donors aged roughly 6 to 25 years. A subset of samples was prepared in parallel using single-end sample barcoding, then pooled and co-amplified after Illumina adapter ligation.

This clonotype was observed many times. Its antigen has not been determined. Base qualities were left out, and no much larger clone turns up one base away. The library relied on PCR. Sequencing relied on an Illumina HiSeq 2500. To reduce PCR and sequencing biases, unique molecular identifiers were incorporated into the TCR beta cDNA libraries. Approximately 500,000 cDNA molecules were obtained per 1 to 10 million input T cells, so each molecule approximated one T cell. The same protocol used for the earlier healthy control dataset was applied to prepare and sequence the patient libraries. Samples belonging to the same batch were prepared together, multiplexed and sequenced on a shared HiSeq lane. As for the authors' bioinformatics: Raw barcoded reads were processed with MIGEC, discarding single-read molecular identifier groups before consensus assembly and CDR3 extraction. VDJtools was used for post-analysis of the clonotype tables, with diversity normalized by down-sampling every dataset to the smallest sample size. In repertoire overlap clustering, CDR3 amino acid sequences, but not nucleotide sequences, were matched to correct batch-related cross-sample contamination. Starting from the raw public reads, TCRdb applied fastp trimming at Q25, assembled clones with MiXCR and retained in-frame beta chains. Under each unique CDR3 protein, matching rows form one entry showing the most common genes and DNA. These V and J calls rely on TCRdb rather than the paper's analysis. Here the sample has some 260,000 distinct CDR3 sequences; 35% to 40% occur a single time. Approximately 4.6% of the sample is in the top ten clones.

Inclusive of the bounding cysteine and phenylalanine, the CDR3 is 16 residues long. The retained sequence is limited to the CDR3, 48 bases, with the frame set at the first base. Relative to germline, V is 3 bases shorter and J is 2 bases shorter, with 10 bases between their ends. CDR1 KGHDR and CDR2 SFDVKD are derived from the germline V gene. TCR beta repertoires were profiled from peripheral blood of roughly 13 young patients with multiple sclerosis to demonstrate the VDJtools post-analysis software. The patients with multiple sclerosis were children and adolescents between roughly 6 and 15 years of age. What the research found in general, with its limitations: Patients showed significantly higher frequencies than controls for 4 or 5 TRBV segments, among them TRBV5-6, TRBV5-1 and TRBV20-1. The control group was slightly older than the multiple sclerosis patient group. Normalized Chao1 diversity was significantly lower in multiple sclerosis patients than controls, suggesting substantial peripheral T-cell clonal expansion. When samples were clustered directly using the F measure, samples prepared in the same batch co-clustered strongly, which prompted a batch-effect correction.

The chain links TRBV24-1 with TRBJ2-6; TRBD2 is a weak D gene call, 5 bases matching. Source material: blood. This TCR derives from a girl aged 5-17 years with multiple sclerosis. The CDR3 sequence is CATSDSDGAGANVLTF. The DNA sequence is as follows: TGTGCCACCAGTGATAGCGACGGGGCTGGGGCCAACGTCCTGACTTTC.